Listed here is a single T cell receptor (beta chain). The data derive from a study of blood T cell repertoires in COVID-19. Across the whole study: Material from acute and convalescent COVID-19 was sourced from the United States, Italy and Spain. T cells, B-cell-depleted T cells, or PBMCs supplied cDNA or gDNA.

Enrollment of patients from Seattle took place during active infection, with longitudinal follow-up. Original processing notes: The authors estimated nucleated cell counts from reference gene primer amplification. TCRdb's table, derived via immunoSEQ multiplex PCR, lists solely in-frame clones and lacks some. That table is the source of V, J and clone size, and D and trimming were worked out from the DNA. The table shows 300,000 to 450,000 clones, with more than 70% occurring only once. The sequence was obtained from a woman aged 55-69 years with COVID-19, enrolled during active disease. The sequenced sample consisted of peripheral blood.

This chain's CDR3 is CASSLARSRQGRAEAFF. CDR3 DNA sequence: TGTGCCAGCAGCTTAGCCCGTTCTAGACAGGGACGGGCTGAAGCTTTCTTT. The V gene is TRBV7-6, the J gene TRBJ1-1; 7 nucleotides match TRBD1. Per germline, CDR1 SGHVS and CDR2 FNYEAQ. The CDR3 loop spans 17 amino acids. With V trimmed by 0 bases and J by 6 bases, 13 bases remained unmatched.